This TCR beta chain was retrieved from a study of chemoradiotherapy in HPV16-positive cancers. The method was immunoSEQ multiplex PCR; TCRdb's version includes in-frame clones alone and lacks a portion of them. The sample consists of almost 15,000 clones, 85% to 90% of them appearing once. This CDR3 spans 15 amino acids. Per the germline V gene, CDR1 is SGHKS and CDR2 is YYEKEE (reference sequence). V was trimmed by 3 bases and J by 0 bases, leaving 12 bases between them. The clonotype was recovered from a human donor with HPV-associated anogenital cancer. This chain uses TRBV5-5 with TRBJ1-1; no definite D call. The sequencing used blood, collected from a patient who underwent chemoradiotherapy. CDR3 region: CASSSYPTLNTEAFF. Here the CDR3 DNA reads TGTGCCAGCAGCTCATACCCTACTTTGAACACTGAAGCTTTCTTT.